The clone carrying this T cell receptor beta chain showed up just a few times. Its specificity is not known. The primer mix had 60 Vbeta and 13 Jbeta primers. Here immunoSEQ multiplex PCR was the method, and the copy in TCRdb shows in-frame clones only, minus some. The sample includes more than 100,000 clones, 74% of them seen just once. The sample is drawn from a study of cytomegalovirus exposure and HLA in healthy donors. Study context: In a previous analysis, about 100 million unique TCR beta sequences were found from about 179 million T cells.

V shed 8 bases and J 5 bases; nucleotides not matched to a gene: 10. Looked up from germline, CDR1 is SGHVS and CDR2 is FQNEAQ. CDR3 size: 14 residues. Points from the study as a whole: The study listed about 150 cytomegalovirus-associated TCR beta chains. TCR beta V segments were, for the most part, productive about 87% or about 30% of the time in an earlier analysis. A later analysis appeared to link common viral pathogens to several of the most significant clusters.

The chain employs TRBV7-8 and TRBJ1-1; 8 bases fit TRBD1. This receptor was taken from a woman aged 45-60 years in good health and CMV-seropositive. Input material: PBMCs. The CDR3 region is CASGGQGSGTEAFF. CDR3 DNA: TGTGCCAGCGGCGGACAGGGATCGGGGACTGAAGCTTTCTTT. The complete variable domain, with remaining parts taken from reference TRBV7-8 and TRBJ1-1, reads GAGVSQSPRYKVAKRGQDVALRCDPISGHVSLFWYQQALGQGPEFLTYFQNEAQLDKSGLPSDRFFAERPEGSVSTLKIQRTQQEDSAVYLCASGGQGSGTEAFFGQGTRLTVV.